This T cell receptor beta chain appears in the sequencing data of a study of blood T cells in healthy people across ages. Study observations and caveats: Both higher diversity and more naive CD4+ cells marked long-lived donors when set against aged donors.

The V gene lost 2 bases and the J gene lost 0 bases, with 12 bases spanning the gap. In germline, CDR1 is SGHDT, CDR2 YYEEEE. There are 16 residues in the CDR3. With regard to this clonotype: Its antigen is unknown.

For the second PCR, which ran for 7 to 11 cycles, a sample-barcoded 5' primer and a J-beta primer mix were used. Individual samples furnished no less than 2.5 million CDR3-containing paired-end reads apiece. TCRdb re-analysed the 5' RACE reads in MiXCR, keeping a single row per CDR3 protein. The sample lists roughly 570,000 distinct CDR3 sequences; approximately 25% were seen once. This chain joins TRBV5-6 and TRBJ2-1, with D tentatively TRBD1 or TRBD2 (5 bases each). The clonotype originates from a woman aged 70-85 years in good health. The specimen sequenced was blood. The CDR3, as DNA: TGTGCCAGCAGCTTCGAGGGGCCGAGCTCCTACAATGAGCAGTTCTTC. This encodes CASSFEGPSSYNEQFF. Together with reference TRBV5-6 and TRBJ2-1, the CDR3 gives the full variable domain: DAGVTQSPTHLIKTRGQQVTLRCSPKSGHDTVSWYQQALGQGPQFIFQYYEEEERQRGNFPDRFSGHQFPNYSSELNVNALLLGDSALYLCASSFEGPSSYNEQFFGPGTRLTVL.